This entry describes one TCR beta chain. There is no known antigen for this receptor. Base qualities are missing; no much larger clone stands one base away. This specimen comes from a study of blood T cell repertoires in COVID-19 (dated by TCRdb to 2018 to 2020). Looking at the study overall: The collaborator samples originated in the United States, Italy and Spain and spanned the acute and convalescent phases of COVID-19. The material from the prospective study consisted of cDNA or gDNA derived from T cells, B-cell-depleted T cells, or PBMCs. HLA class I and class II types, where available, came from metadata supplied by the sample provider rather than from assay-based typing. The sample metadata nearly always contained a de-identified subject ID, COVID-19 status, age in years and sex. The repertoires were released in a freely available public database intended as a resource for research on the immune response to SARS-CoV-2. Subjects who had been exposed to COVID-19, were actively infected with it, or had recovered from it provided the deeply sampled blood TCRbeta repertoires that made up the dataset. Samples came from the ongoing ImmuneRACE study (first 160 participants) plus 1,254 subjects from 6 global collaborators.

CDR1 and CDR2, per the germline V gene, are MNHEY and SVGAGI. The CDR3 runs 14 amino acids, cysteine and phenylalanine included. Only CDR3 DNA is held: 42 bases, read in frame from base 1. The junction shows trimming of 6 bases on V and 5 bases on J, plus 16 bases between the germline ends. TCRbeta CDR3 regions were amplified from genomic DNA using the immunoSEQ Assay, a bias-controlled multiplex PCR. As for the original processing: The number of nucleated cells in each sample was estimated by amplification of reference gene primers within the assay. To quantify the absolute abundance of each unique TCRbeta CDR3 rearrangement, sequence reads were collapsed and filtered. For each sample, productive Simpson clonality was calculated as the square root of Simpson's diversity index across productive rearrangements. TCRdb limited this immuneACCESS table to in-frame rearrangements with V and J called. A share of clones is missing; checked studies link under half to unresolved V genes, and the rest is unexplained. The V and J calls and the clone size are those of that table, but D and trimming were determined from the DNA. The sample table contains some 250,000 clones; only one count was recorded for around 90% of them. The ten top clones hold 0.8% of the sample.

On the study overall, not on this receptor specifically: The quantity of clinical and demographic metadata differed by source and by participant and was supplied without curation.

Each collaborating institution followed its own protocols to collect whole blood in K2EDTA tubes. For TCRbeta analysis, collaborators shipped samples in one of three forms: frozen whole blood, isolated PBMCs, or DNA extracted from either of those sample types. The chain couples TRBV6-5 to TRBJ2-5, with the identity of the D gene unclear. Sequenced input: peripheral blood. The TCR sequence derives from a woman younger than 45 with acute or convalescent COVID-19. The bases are TGTGCCAGCAGCCCGGGTTGGGTGCGGGAGACCCAGTACTTC. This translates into CASSPGWVRETQYF.